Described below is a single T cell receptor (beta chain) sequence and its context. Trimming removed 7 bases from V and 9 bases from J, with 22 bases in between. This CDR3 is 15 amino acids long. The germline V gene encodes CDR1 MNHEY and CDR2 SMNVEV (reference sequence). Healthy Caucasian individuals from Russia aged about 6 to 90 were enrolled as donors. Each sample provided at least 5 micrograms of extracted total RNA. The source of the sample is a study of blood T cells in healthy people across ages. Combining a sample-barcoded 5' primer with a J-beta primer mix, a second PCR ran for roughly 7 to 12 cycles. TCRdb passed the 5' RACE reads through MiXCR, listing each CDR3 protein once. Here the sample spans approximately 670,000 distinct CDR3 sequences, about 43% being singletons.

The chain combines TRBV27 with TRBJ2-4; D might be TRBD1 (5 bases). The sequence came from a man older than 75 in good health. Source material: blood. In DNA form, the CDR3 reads TGTGCCAGCACCTTTAGACTGGGGCCACCAAGCATTCAGTACTTC. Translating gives CASTFRLGPPSIQYF.